This record concerns one T cell receptor beta chain sequence. Antigen: not known. Multiplex touch-down PCR amplified TRB using TRB-A and TRB-B pools in one tube. One entry per CDR3 protein, without DNA, is what TCRdb gives after re-calling the multiplex PCR reads. This table lists 8,500 to 14,000 distinct CDR3 sequences. TRB amplification used approximately 250 ng of peripheral blood genomic DNA. This CDR3 region has 14 residues. CDR1 is SQVTM and CDR2 is ANQGSEA in the germline V gene. The data are from a study of T cell clusters in autoimmune cytopenias. Study-level results: TRB repertoire shifts in secondary cytopenia and chronic lymphocytic leukemia mostly reflected lymphoma, not autoimmunity. Clustering suggested that physiological T cell clusters were missing in primary autoimmune cytopenia patients.

The same sample was also used in a study of T cell repertoires in aging, cancer and after chemotherapy.

Input material: peripheral blood. The genes are TRBV29-1 and TRBJ2-3; TCRdb gives TRBD1 as the D gene, but with no DNA this cannot be confirmed. The sequence was obtained from a human donor in good health. This chain's CDR3 is CSVTGSSLTDTQYF.